These 2 T cell receptor beta chains share one sample of origin, sequenced in a study of follicular helper T cells after annual influenza vaccination. Noted time point: 2015-2016 season, pre-vaccination. Generated by immunoSEQ multiplex PCR, the TCRdb table keeps only in-frame clones and is missing some. The data show more than 7,500 clones, around nine tenths seen once. This specimen consisted of CXCR5+ CD38- circulating T follicular helper cells from blood, obtained on the day of influenza vaccination. The subset denotes: circulating Tfh, non-naive CD4+CXCR5+PD-1+ (ICOS+CD38+ or ICOS-CD38-). Receptors originate from an adult who received the influenza vaccine.

The chain links TRBV5-4 to TRBJ2-1; no clear D gene. Deletions cut 1 base from V and 0 bases from J, with 8 bases between. The CDR3 runs 15 residues. Germline CDR1 is SGHNT and CDR2 is YYREEE (reference sequence). The CDR3: CASSLSTSSYNEQFF. DNA for the CDR3: TGTGCCAGCAGCTTGTCAACCAGCTCCTACAATGAGCAGTTCTTC.

The chain recombines TRBV5-4 with TRBJ2-3; D is unresolved. The V gene's germline CDR1 is SGHNT and CDR2 YYREEE (reference sequence). The V end was cut by 4 bases, the J end by 1 base, with 7 bases between. The CDR3 is 13 residues long. The CDR3 is CASSLAGTDTQYF. The CDR3 DNA follows: TGTGCCAGCAGCCTGGCGGGCACAGATACGCAGTATTTT.